A single sample gave rise to the 14 T cell receptor beta chains below, sequenced in a study of T cell repertoires in cytomegalovirus infection. TCRdb reanalysed the reads using MiXCR and keeps one entry per CDR3 protein. The table includes roughly 320,000 distinct CDR3 sequences, 9% to 9.5% detected once. The sequencing input was PBMCs. Receptors were obtained from a human donor in good health (CMV status not recorded). Some clones in this sample may be carry-over from other donors' samples.

The chain links TRBV15 to TRBJ1-4; D is uncertain. Germline V gene lookup returns CDR1 LNHNV and CDR2 YYDKDF (reference sequence). The length of the CDR3 is 12 residues. V gave up 2 bases and J gave up 10 bases, with 8 bases separating them. In DNA, the CDR3 is TGTGCCACCAGCAGATACTCGGGAAAACTGTTTTTT. Translating gives CATSRYSGKLFF.

This clonotype was counted only a few times. V is TRBV12-3 or TRBV12-4 and J is TRBJ1-5, with a possible D match to TRBD1 (6 bases). V gave up 4 bases and J gave up 3 bases, with 10 bases separating them. The CDR3 extends over 14 amino acids. CDR3 DNA sequence: TGTGCCAGCAGTTCTGACAGGTTCAATCAGCCCCAGCATTTT. Translation: CASSSDRFNQPQHF.

The chain links TRBV12-3 or TRBV12-4 to TRBJ1-5; D is undetermined. The CDR3 spans 13 residues. V was trimmed by 6 bases and J by 1 base, leaving 7 bases between them. Here the CDR3 reads CASRVLSNQPQHF. In DNA form, the CDR3 reads TGTGCCAGCAGGGTTTTGAGCAATCAGCCCCAGCATTTT.

The rearrangement joins TRBV5-1 to TRBJ2-1, with a tentative D call TRBD1 (5 bases). Between the trimmed V and J ends, which lost 0 bases and 6 bases, there was a span of 16 bases. The CDR3 loop spans 16 amino acids. Germline CDR1 is SGHRS and CDR2 is YFSETQ. CDR3 region: CASSLAGFGVGNEQFF. The CDR3 DNA reads TGCGCCAGCAGCTTGGCAGGGTTTGGCGTAGGCAATGAGCAGTTCTTC. Complete variable domain (other parts from reference TRBV5-1 and TRBJ2-1): KAGVTQTPRYLIKTRGQQVTLSCSPISGHRSVSWYQQTPGQGLQFLFEYFSETQRNKGNFPGRFSGRQFSNSRSEMNVSTLELGDSALYLCASSLAGFGVGNEQFFGPGTRLTVL.

This clonotype occurred many times. V is TRBV7-2 and J is TRBJ2-6, with TRBD1 matching 8 bases. Trimming at V came to 5 bases and at J to 0 bases, leaving 6 bases not matched to a gene. The germline V gene has CDR1 SGHTA and CDR2 FQGNSA. The CDR3 spans 17 residues. CDR3 coding DNA: TGTGCCAGCAGCAAAACAGGGGGTAGCTCTGGGGCCAACGTCCTGACTTTC. Protein: CASSKTGGSSGANVLTF.

This clonotype occurred a few times. This chain uses TRBV4-3 with TRBJ1-4; a possible D gene is TRBD1 (5 bases). Per the germline V gene, CDR1 is LGHNA and CDR2 is YSLEER. V was shortened by 4 bases and J by 8 bases, with 20 bases between the two germline ends. This CDR3 has 16 amino acids. The CDR3 protein is CASSPTGTRGREKLFF. In nucleotides, the CDR3 is TGCGCCAGCAGCCCAACCGGGACTAGGGGACGGGAAAAACTGTTTTTT.

The chain has TRBV28 and TRBJ2-5, with D maybe TRBD2 (6 bases). This CDR3 comprises 14 residues. Germline V gives CDR1 MDHEN, CDR2 SYDVKM. Trimming removed 3 bases from V and 5 bases from J, with 13 bases in between. CDR3 DNA: TGTGCCAGCAGTTTGACGGGAGAGGTCGAGACCCAGTACTTC. This translates into CASSLTGEVETQYF. Full variable domain (outside the CDR3, taken from reference TRBV28 and TRBJ2-5): DVKVTQSSRYLVKRTGEKVFLECVQDMDHENMFWYRQDPGLGLRLIYFSYDVKMKEKGDIPEGYSVSREKKERFSLILESASTNQTSMYLCASSLTGEVETQYFGPGTRLLVL.

Many counts were recorded for this clonotype. This chain joins TRBV7-9 and TRBJ2-7; D is possibly TRBD1 or TRBD2 (5 bases each). This CDR3 spans 14 amino acids. The V end lost 5 bases, the J end lost 3 bases, and 14 bases lay between the germline ends. Germline CDR1 is SEHNR and CDR2 is FQNEAQ (reference sequence). This CDR3 is CASSRFGGNYEQYF. CDR3 nucleotide sequence: TGTGCCAGCAGCCGTTTTGGGGGAAACTACGAGCAGTACTTC.

This chain links TRBV20-1 with TRBJ1-4; D not certain. This CDR3 has 12 amino acids. Trimming took 0 bases from V and 8 from J, leaving 7 bases between them. From germline, CDR1 is DFQATT and CDR2 SNEGSKA (reference sequence). CDR3 in amino acids: CSARDFGEKLFF. DNA for the CDR3: TGCAGTGCTAGAGATTTCGGGGAAAAACTGTTTTTT.

CDR3 sequence (DNA): TGCGCCAGCAGCCTAGCGGGAGATTCCTACAATGAGCAGTTCTTC. This translates into CASSLAGDSYNEQFF. The V gene is TRBV4-3, the J gene TRBJ2-1; the match to TRBD2 covers 9 bases. J lost 1 base, V lost 4 bases, and 2 bases had no gene match. The CDR3 sequence is 15 residues long. CDR1 LGHNA and CDR2 YSLEER come from the germline V gene.

This clonotype has more than one count but fewer than ten. The V call is TRBV11-2, the J call TRBJ1-3; 9 bases are a match to TRBD1. CDR3 length equals 15 residues. V was pared by 6 bases and J by 4 bases, with 7 bases of the junction left unmatched. The V gene's germline CDR1 is SGHAT and CDR2 FQNNGV. The CDR3: CASRQTGGTGNTIYF. DNA for the CDR3: TGTGCCAGCAGACAGACAGGGGGGACGGGAAACACCATATATTTT.

The DNA of the CDR3 is TGTGCCAGCAGCCCACGGGACAGGGGGCGGACTGAAGCTTTCTTT. This encodes CASSPRDRGRTEAFF. The chain carries TRBV7-2 and TRBJ1-1, with 12 bases lining up with TRBD1. Trimming removed 5 bases from V and 5 bases from J; junction bases left unmatched: 6. This CDR3 region has 15 residues. Per the germline V gene, CDR1 is SGHTA and CDR2 is FQGNSA.

This clonotype appeared many times. The CDR3 spells CASSSRGGVEQYF. CDR3 nucleotide sequence: TGTGCCAGCAGCTCCCGGGGGGGGGTCGAGCAGTACTTC. V gene TRBV11-3 combines with J gene TRBJ2-7, with TRBD2 matching over 8 bases. Germline assignment: CDR1 SGHNT and CDR2 YENEEA. J was trimmed by 6 bases and V by 4 bases; bases with no gene match: 5. The CDR3 is made up of 13 amino acids. Full variable domain (missing parts from reference TRBV11-3 and TRBJ2-7): EAGVVQSPRYKIIEKKQPVAFWCNPISGHNTLYWYLQNLGQGPELLIRYENEEAVDDSQLPKDRFSAERLKGVDSTLKIQPAELGDSAVYLCASSSRGGVEQYFGPGTRLTVT.

This clonotype has a count of ten or more. The rearrangement uses TRBV7-9 and TRBJ1-4; weak D call: TRBD1 (5 bases). Germline V gene sequence: CDR1 SEHNR, CDR2 FQNEAQ (reference sequence). The CDR3 consists of 15 residues. V lost 7 bases, J lost 10 bases, and 22 bases lay in between. CDR3 nucleotides: TGTGCCAGCACCCCCAAAGGACAAGGTTCGAGAAAACTGTTTTTT. Amino acids: CASTPKGQGSRKLFF.